The text below deals with one TCR beta chain. Antigen: not known. Possible read error: a much larger clone is one base away. Only Caucasian adults living in Nashville, Tennessee served as donors. The data belong to a study of shared clonotypes between healthy human individuals. Whole-study results and caveats: Donor clonotype sharing was expected to depend on sequencing depth.

TCRdb's table, derived via immunoSEQ multiplex PCR, lists solely in-frame clones and lacks some. The table has roughly 480,000 clones, around three quarters seen once. Germline V gene sequence: CDR1 MGHDK, CDR2 SYGVNS. CDR3 length: 14 residues. The source is a woman in her forties in good health. Some clones in this sample may be carry-over from other donors' samples. The chain joins TRBV25-1 to TRBJ2-5; maybe TRBD1 (5 bases). The specimen sequenced was PBMCs. The CDR3 here is CASSEAGYKETQHF. In DNA form, the CDR3 reads TGTGCCAGCAGTGAGGCAGGGTACAAAGAGACCCAGCACTTC.